This is a list of T cell receptor beta chains from one sample in a study of glioma-infiltrating T cells. TCRdb re-called the multiplex PCR reads with MiXCR, one entry per CDR3 protein. The sample holds fewer than 500,000 distinct CDR3 sequences, 41% seen once. Material for sequencing was glioma tissue, nonneoplastic brain tissue, or PBMCs (not recorded which). The receptor source for this set is a human donor with low-grade glioma or glioblastoma, undergoing nonglioma brain surgery, or in good health (not recorded which). The conserved cysteine and the conserved F or W are not part of the CDR3 here.

CDR3 length | V gene | CDR3 protein
14 | TRBV4-3 | ASRPSSWQGAWGYT
12 | TRBV2 | ASRGTSGWGEQF
12 | TRBV27 | ASSLGRGRGPQH
14 | TRBV7-2 | ASSSLVVGSRNEQF
12 | TRBV14 | ASSPSWHGYEQY
13 | TRBV4-2 | ASSQEEVDGSPLH
9 | TRBV6-2/TRBV6-3 | ARRSTDTQY
12 | TRBV5-1 | ASSIGTENSPLH
11 | TRBV2 | ASTSVNTGELF
12 | TRBV19 | ASSIGDRNQPQH
12 | TRBV7-9 | ASSPGTGDNEQY
11 | TRBV27 | ASSSYYTDTQY
12 | TRBV28 | ASGRGGQYNEQF
12 | TRBV7-6 | ASSLGQEIYEQY
11 | TRBV4-3 | ASSSRPRGEQY
13 | TRBV12-3/TRBV12-4 | ASSWGDRDSYEQY
9 | TRBV28 | ASSSLTGYT
12 | TRBV14 | ASRLGQQNTEAF
18 | TRBV7-2 | ARSRRVWGLAGGLGNEQF